This T cell receptor beta chain was observed in a study of identical twins. Using its own MiXCR run on the 5' RACE reads, TCRdb lists one record per CDR3 protein. The repertoire consists of approximately 210,000 distinct CDR3 sequences, with 6.5% to 8% occurring once and the leading ten covering roughly 15%. CDR1 SGHTA and CDR2 FQGNSA come from the germline V gene. The V end lost 1 base, the J end lost 0 bases, and 9 bases lay between the germline ends. The CDR3 covers 15 residues. This clonotype was counted many times. The antigen remains unidentified. Whole-study results and caveats: Out-of-frame alpha sequences common to twins exhibited an excess of low generation probability.

This same sample was also taken into another study, of T cells expressing NK-cell markers. That report notes: From sorted CD3+CD56+NKG2C+, CD3+CD56+NKG2C- and CD3+CD56-NKG2C+ T cells came the TCR beta repertoires.

Sequencing was done on a sample of CD8+ T cells sorted from blood. The sequence was obtained from a woman under 30 in good health. The chain joins TRBV7-2 to TRBJ2-5, with D unresolved. Here the CDR3 reads CASSLGTRDQETQYF. The CDR3 coding sequence is TGTGCCAGCAGCTTAGGGACCCGAGACCAAGAGACCCAGTACTTC.